The clone carrying this TCR beta chain was observed a handful of times. Produced via immunoSEQ multiplex PCR; TCRdb's table is partial and in-frame only. Here the sample spans roughly 200,000 clones, around 86% being singletons. The sample belongs to a study of blood T cell repertoires in COVID-19. The source material was PBMCs or T cells enriched from blood (not recorded which). This TCR was sampled from a woman in her thirties or forties in a cohort exposed to, infected with or recovered from COVID-19 (not recorded which).

The CDR3 region has the DNA TGCGCCAGCAGCGTTGGAGGGTCACCCCTCCACTTT. Residues: CASSVGGSPLHF. The chain uses TRBV5-1 and TRBJ1-6; D not resolved. Trimming stripped 4 bases from V and 10 bases from J, with 9 bases between. The CDR3 totals 12 residues. The germline V gene has CDR1 SGHRS and CDR2 YFSETQ.